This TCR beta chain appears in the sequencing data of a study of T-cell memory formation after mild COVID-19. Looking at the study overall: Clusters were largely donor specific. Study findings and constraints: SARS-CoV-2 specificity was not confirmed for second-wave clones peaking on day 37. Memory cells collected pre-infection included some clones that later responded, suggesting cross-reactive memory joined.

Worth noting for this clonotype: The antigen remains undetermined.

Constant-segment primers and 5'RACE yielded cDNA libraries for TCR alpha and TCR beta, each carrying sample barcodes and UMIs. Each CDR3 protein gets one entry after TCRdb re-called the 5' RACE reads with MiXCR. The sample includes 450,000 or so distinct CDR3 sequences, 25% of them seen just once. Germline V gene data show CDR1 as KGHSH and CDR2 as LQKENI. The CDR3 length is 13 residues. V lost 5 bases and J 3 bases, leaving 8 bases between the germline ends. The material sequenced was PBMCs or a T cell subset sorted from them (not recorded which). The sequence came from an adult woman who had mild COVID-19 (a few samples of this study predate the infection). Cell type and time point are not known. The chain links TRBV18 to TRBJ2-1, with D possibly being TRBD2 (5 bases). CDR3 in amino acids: CASSVRDYNEQFF. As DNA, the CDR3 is TGTGCCAGCTCAGTTCGGGACTACAATGAGCAGTTCTTC.